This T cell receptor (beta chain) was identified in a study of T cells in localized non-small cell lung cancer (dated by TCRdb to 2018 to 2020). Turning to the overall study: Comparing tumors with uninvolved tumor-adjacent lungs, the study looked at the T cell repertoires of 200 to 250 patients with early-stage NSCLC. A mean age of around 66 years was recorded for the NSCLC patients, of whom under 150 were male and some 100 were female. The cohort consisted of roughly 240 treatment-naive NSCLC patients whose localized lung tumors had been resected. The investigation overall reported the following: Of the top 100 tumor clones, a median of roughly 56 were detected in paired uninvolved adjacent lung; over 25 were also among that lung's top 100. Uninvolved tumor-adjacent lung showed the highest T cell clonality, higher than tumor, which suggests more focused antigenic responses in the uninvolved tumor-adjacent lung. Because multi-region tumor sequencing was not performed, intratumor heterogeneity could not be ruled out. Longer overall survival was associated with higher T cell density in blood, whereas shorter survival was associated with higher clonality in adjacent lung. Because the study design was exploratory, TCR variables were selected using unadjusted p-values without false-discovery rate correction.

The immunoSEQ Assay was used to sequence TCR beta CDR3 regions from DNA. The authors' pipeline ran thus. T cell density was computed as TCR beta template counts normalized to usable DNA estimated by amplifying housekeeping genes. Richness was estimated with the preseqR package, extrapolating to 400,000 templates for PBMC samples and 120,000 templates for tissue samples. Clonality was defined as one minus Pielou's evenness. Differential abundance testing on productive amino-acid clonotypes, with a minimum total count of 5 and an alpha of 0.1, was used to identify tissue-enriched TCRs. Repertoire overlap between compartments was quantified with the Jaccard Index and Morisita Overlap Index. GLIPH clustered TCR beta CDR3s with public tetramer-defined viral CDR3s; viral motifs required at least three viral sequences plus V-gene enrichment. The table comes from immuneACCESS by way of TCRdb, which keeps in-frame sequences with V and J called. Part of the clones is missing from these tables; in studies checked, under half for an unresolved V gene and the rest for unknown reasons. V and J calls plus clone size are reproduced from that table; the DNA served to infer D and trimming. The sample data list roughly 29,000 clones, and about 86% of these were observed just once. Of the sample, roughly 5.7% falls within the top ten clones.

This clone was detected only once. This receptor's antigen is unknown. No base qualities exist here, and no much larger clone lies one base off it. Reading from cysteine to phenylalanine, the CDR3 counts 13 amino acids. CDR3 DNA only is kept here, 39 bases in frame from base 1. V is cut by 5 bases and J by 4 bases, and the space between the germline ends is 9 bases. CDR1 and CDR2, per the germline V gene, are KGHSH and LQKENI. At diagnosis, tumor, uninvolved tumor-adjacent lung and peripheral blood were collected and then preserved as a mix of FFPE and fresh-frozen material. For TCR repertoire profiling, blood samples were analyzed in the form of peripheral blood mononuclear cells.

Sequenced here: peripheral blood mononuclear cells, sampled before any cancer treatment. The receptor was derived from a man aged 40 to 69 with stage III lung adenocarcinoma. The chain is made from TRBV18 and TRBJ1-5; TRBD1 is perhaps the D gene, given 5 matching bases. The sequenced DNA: TGTGCCAGCTCAACTGACAGTAATCAGCCCCAGCATTTT. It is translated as CASSTDSNQPQHF. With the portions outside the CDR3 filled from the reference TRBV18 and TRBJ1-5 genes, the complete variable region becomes NAGVMQNPRHLVRRRGQEARLRCSPMKGHSHVYWYRQLPEEGLKFMVYLQKENIIDESGMPKERFSAEFPKEGPSILRIQQVVRGDSAAYFCASSTDSNQPQHFGDGTRLSIL.